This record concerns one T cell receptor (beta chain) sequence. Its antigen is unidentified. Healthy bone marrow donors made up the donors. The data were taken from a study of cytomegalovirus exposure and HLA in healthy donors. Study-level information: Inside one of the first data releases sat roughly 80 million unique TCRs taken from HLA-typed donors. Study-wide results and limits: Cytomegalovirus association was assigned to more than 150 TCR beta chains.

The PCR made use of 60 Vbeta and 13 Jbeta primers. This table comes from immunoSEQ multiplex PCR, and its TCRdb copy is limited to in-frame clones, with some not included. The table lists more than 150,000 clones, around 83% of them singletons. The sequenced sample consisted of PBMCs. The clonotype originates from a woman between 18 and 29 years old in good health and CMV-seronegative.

The CDR3 sequence: CASSAHMEETQYF. For the CDR3, the DNA is TGTGCCAGCAGCGCCCACATGGAAGAGACCCAGTACTTC. The V and J genes are TRBV7-3 and TRBJ2-5, with unresolved D. Per germline, CDR1 SGHTA and CDR2 FQGTGA. The CDR3 is 13 amino acids. The V gene lost 5 bases and the J gene lost 3 bases, with 10 bases spanning the gap. Supplemented by reference TRBV7-3 and TRBJ2-5, the full variable domain reads GAGVSQTPSNKVTEKGKYVELRCDPISGHTALYWYRQSLGQGPEFLIYFQGTGAADDSGLPNDRFFAVRPEGSVSTLKIQRTERGDSAVYLCASSAHMEETQYFGPGTRLLVL.